Listed below are T cell receptor beta chains from one sample, sequenced in a study of cytomegalovirus exposure and HLA in healthy donors. Using immunoSEQ multiplex PCR, the repertoire was profiled, and TCRdb retains in-frame clones only, with some absent. The table records approximately 150,000 clones, roughly 80% of them present only once. Specimen: PBMCs. The source is a woman aged 30 to 39 in good health and CMV-seronegative. Both conserved end residues are part of each CDR3. A D gene is named only where the DNA matches it firmly. Some rows mark clone size as missing; the rest say once, few, many or name a class of expanded clone.

clone_size d_call j_call v_call cdr3_aa cdr3_nt
. TRBD2 TRBJ2-3 TRBV7-6 CASSLALAGGWDTQYF TGTGCCAGCAGCTTAGCCCTAGCGGGAGGCTGGGATACGCAGTATTTT
. . TRBJ2-7 TRBV23-1 CASSQPIQDREGEQYF TGCGCCAGCAGCCAGCCAATCCAGGACAGGGAGGGCGAGCAGTACTTC
. . TRBJ2-5 TRBV5-5 CASSFLSYQETQYF TGTGCCAGCAGCTTCCTGTCGTACCAAGAGACCCAGTACTTC
. . TRBJ2-6 TRBV4-1 CASSQDISSSGANVLTF TGCGCCAGCAGTCAAGATATATCGAGCTCTGGGGCCAACGTCCTGACTTTC
. . TRBJ2-7 TRBV27 CASSLSYRVGYEQYF TGTGCCAGCAGTTTATCGTACAGGGTAGGATACGAGCAGTACTTC
. . TRBJ2-6 TRBV5-4 CASRLQDSGANVLTF TGTGCCAGCAGACTACAGGATTCTGGGGCCAACGTCCTGACTTTC
. . TRBJ1-1 TRBV6-1 CASSKGPNTEAFF TGTGCCAGCAGTAAAGGGCCGAACACTGAAGCTTTCTTT
. TRBD1 TRBJ1-2 TRBV27 CASSLSRDREGGYTF TGTGCCAGCAGTTTATCGCGGGACAGGGAAGGCGGCTACACCTTC
. TRBD1 TRBJ1-5 TRBV28 CASSWRGQNNQPQHF TGTGCCAGCAGTTGGAGGGGACAGAACAATCAGCCCCAGCATTTT
once TRBD1 TRBJ1-1 TRBV11-2 CASSLTGGRMNTEAFF TGTGCCAGCAGCTTAACAGGGGGCAGGATGAACACTGAAGCTTTCTTT